This T cell receptor (beta chain) stems from a study of response to subunit inactivated influenza vaccine. This clonotype was seen a few times. Its antigen is currently unknown. TCRdb re-called the RT-PCR reads through MiXCR, storing one row per CDR3 protein. Of almost 250,000 distinct CDR3 sequences listed, 12% are singletons. Study results and caveats: Only a handful of new T cells, the authors suggested, are recruited with each seasonal influenza vaccination.

In germline, CDR1 is GTSNPN, CDR2 SVGIG (reference sequence). V was trimmed by 2 bases and J by 6 bases, leaving 20 bases between them. CDR3 length: 15 residues. Sequenced material: non-naive T cells sorted from PBMCs, taken 14 to 15 days before vaccination. This receptor was taken from a man aged 45-60 years who received an inactivated influenza vaccine. The V call is TRBV30, the J call TRBJ2-7, with a tentative D call TRBD2 (6 bases). The CDR3 here is CAWSSSGTAGSEQYF. DNA of the CDR3: TGTGCCTGGAGTAGCTCCGGGACTGCGGGGTCCGAGCAGTACTTC.